This T cell receptor beta chain was sequenced for a study of cytomegalovirus exposure and HLA in healthy donors. With 7 bases removed from V and 0 bases from J, the gap between germline ends came to 10 bases. The CDR3 contains 14 residues. Germline CDR1 is LNHDA and CDR2 is SQIVND (reference sequence). This clone is a singleton in its sample. Antigen: not known. The PCR ran on 60 Vbeta and 13 Jbeta primers. Measured with immunoSEQ multiplex PCR; TCRdb has only the in-frame clones, and not every one. The data contain about 80,000 clones, approximately 79% of them singletons. Donors showed nominal health when sampled, although they likely had unrecorded immune exposures. Study observations and caveats: Most TCR sequences were rare, but some public TCRs occurred in many donors. Earlier results showed most TCR beta V segments being productive about 87% or about 30% of the time.

The genes are TRBV19 and TRBJ1-5; no clear D gene. This clonotype was sampled from a human donor in good health. Material: PBMCs. In DNA, the CDR3 is TGTGCCAGTAATTTAGCTATTAGCAATCAGCCCCAGCATTTT. Translating it yields CASNLAISNQPQHF. Combining the CDR3 with reference TRBV19 and TRBJ1-5 gives the whole variable domain DGGITQSPKYLFRKEGQNVTLSCEQNLNHDAMYWYRQDPGQGLRLIYYSQIVNDFQKGDIAEGYSVSREKKESFPLTVTSAQKNPTAFYLCASNLAISNQPQHFGDGTRLSIL.